Shown below are 17 T cell receptor beta chains from a single sample sequenced in a study of cytomegalovirus exposure and HLA in healthy donors. 13 Jbeta primers and 60 Vbeta primers were used for the PCR. The repertoire was sequenced with immunoSEQ multiplex PCR; TCRdb's copy has only in-frame clones and lacks some. The table has about 200,000 clones, roughly 76% seen once. Sequencing was carried out using PBMCs. Receptor source: a woman aged 25-40 years in good health and CMV-seropositive.

This clone was found a few times. This chain uses TRBV4-2 with TRBJ1-1; D is unresolved. The CDR3 consists of 15 residues. Per the germline V gene, CDR1 is LGHNA and CDR2 is YNFKEQ. The V end was cut by 0 bases, the J end by 6 bases, with 14 bases between. CDR3 coding DNA: TGTGCCAGCAGCCAAGATTGGTACGGCGGCGCTGAAGCTTTCTTT. Protein sequence: CASSQDWYGGAEAFF.

In nucleotides, the CDR3 is TGTGCCAGCAGCGGCCGACTAGCGAGTCGCAATGAGCAGTTCTTC. This codes for CASSGRLASRNEQFF. The chain joins TRBV7-8 to TRBJ2-1, with 8 nucleotides matching TRBD2. With 5 bases clipped from V and 6 bases from J, the junction kept 9 bases outside the gene matches. The germline V gene encodes CDR1 SGHVS and CDR2 FQNEAQ. The CDR3 spans 15 residues.

This clone was seen only a few times. The chain combines TRBV9 with TRBJ2-7, with a weak D call TRBD2 (7 bases). CDR1 is SGDLS and CDR2 is YYNGEE in the germline V gene. The CDR3 has 15 amino acids. Deletions cut 0 bases from V and 2 bases from J, with 12 bases between. The CDR3, as DNA: TGTGCCAGCAGCGTAGAGGGGGGGGGACCCTACGAGCAGTACTTC. Amino acids: CASSVEGGGPYEQYF.

The chain has TRBV4-1 and TRBJ2-7; D possibly corresponds to TRBD1 (6 bases). In germline, CDR1 is MGHRA, CDR2 YSYEKL. Trimming stripped 1 base from V and 2 bases from J, with 15 bases between. The CDR3 runs 16 residues. The CDR3 loop reads CASSQVGQGRTYEQYF. The CDR3 nucleotides read TGCGCCAGCAGCCAAGTGGGGCAGGGGCGAACCTACGAGCAGTACTTC.

The chain combines TRBV5-1 with TRBJ2-5, with D perhaps TRBD2 (6 bases). V was trimmed by 3 bases and J by 5 bases, leaving 14 bases between them. This CDR3 comprises 14 residues. The germline V gene has CDR1 SGHRS and CDR2 YFSETQ. DNA for the CDR3: TGCGCCAGCAGCTCTGGCGGGGACGGGGAGACCCAGTACTTC. Residues: CASSSGGDGETQYF.

This chain links TRBV19 with TRBJ2-7, with 9 bases that match TRBD2. V shed 3 bases, J shed 4 bases, and the junction held 7 bases outside the gene matches. The CDR3 is 15 residues long. CDR1 is LNHDA and CDR2 is SQIVND in the germline V gene (reference sequence). The CDR3 here is CASSIEDSGSYEQYF. DNA of the CDR3: TGTGCCAGTAGTATTGAAGATAGCGGGAGTTACGAGCAGTACTTC.

V usage is TRBV29-1 and J usage is TRBJ2-5, with D possibly being TRBD2 (6 bases). Per germline, CDR1 SQVTM and CDR2 ANQGSEA. Trimming removed 7 bases from V and 2 bases from J, with 14 bases in between. This CDR3 has 13 amino acids. This chain's CDR3 is CSGRRGIQETQYF. In DNA, the CDR3 is TGCAGCGGGAGGAGGGGAATACAAGAGACCCAGTACTTC.

On this clone itself: A junction boundary mismatches the germline segment, possibly from a read error. J is TRBJ1-2 and V is TRBV5-5, with a possible D match to TRBD1 (6 bases). This CDR3 has 11 residues. Per germline, CDR1 SGHKS and CDR2 YYEKEE (reference sequence). Written as DNA, the CDR3 is TGTGCCAGCAGCTTGGCCTCAAACAGGGCCTTC. Its protein product is CASSLASNRAF.

This clone was observed once. The gene calls are TRBV7-2 and TRBJ2-1; maybe TRBD1 (5 bases). This CDR3 has 15 residues. The germline V gene has CDR1 SGHTA and CDR2 FQGNSA. Deletions cut 1 base from V and 4 bases from J, with 11 bases between. The CDR3 DNA follows: TGTGCCAGCAGCTTAGAAGGGGAACGGTACAATGAGCAGTTCTTC. Protein product: CASSLEGERYNEQFF.

This chain connects TRBV4-3 to TRBJ2-3, with TRBD2 identical over 7 bases. The ends lost 0 bases at V and 6 bases at J; junction bases unmatched: 9. This CDR3 is built from 16 residues. Germline CDR1 and CDR2: LGHNA and YSLEER. The CDR3 DNA sequence: TGCGCCAGCAGCCAAGATAGGGAGGGAGTAGCCGATACGCAGTATTTT. The encoded protein is CASSQDREGVADTQYF.

This rearrangement joins TRBV6-5 to TRBJ2-2; D possibly corresponds to TRBD1 (6 bases). Germline V gene data show CDR1 as MNHEY and CDR2 as SVGAGI. This CDR3 contains 14 residues. Trimming removed 5 bases from V and 0 bases from J, with 7 bases in between. CDR3 in amino acids: CASSRQANTGELFF. CDR3 in DNA: TGTGCCAGCAGTCGACAGGCGAACACCGGGGAGCTGTTTTTT.

Only a few counts were recorded for this clone. This CDR3 is also generated by other DNA sequences in the sample. The V gene is TRBV6-1, the J gene TRBJ1-5; D uncertain. Trimming took off 6 bases at V and 7 bases at J, with 16 bases between the two ends. The CDR3 is made up of 14 amino acids. From germline, CDR1 is MNHNS and CDR2 SASEGT. The CDR3 reads CASRDTLADQPQHF. CDR3 in DNA: TGTGCCAGCAGGGATACTCTAGCCGACCAGCCCCAGCATTTT.

The rearrangement uses TRBV10-3 and TRBJ1-4; 12 nucleotides line up with TRBD1. The CDR3 has 14 amino acids. Germline loops: CDR1 ENHRY, CDR2 SYGVKD. J was trimmed by 10 bases and V by 6 bases; bases with no gene match: 6. The CDR3 coding sequence is TGTGCCATCAGCCAGGGACAGGGGGCAGGAAAACTGTTTTTT. Amino acids: CAISQGQGAGKLFF.

This clone appeared a single time. The V and J genes are TRBV10-3 and TRBJ1-4; tentatively, D is TRBD1 (6 bases). The V gene's germline CDR1 is ENHRY and CDR2 SYGVKD. V gave up 4 bases and J gave up 7 bases, with 7 bases separating them. This CDR3 has 12 amino acids. The CDR3 DNA is TGTGCCATCAGTGTAGGGGGTGAAAAACTGTTTTTT. It encodes CAISVGGEKLFF.

The chain recombines TRBV7-9 with TRBJ2-7, with a weak D call TRBD2 (7 bases). Germline lookup yields CDR1 SEHNR and CDR2 FQNEAQ (reference sequence). Deletions cut 8 bases from V and 0 bases from J, with 17 bases between. The CDR3 contains 15 residues. The CDR3 loop is CASGEAGATSYEQYF. For the CDR3, the DNA is TGTGCCAGCGGCGAGGCGGGGGCGACCTCCTACGAGCAGTACTTC.

This clone was seen more than once but under ten times. The chain joins TRBV11-2 to TRBJ1-1; D unclear. Trimming left V 0 bases short and J 13 bases short, with 9 bases between. The CDR3 covers 11 residues. Germline assignment: CDR1 SGHAT and CDR2 FQNNGV. In DNA, the CDR3 is TGTGCCAGCAGCTTAGATGGTGGGAGTTTCTTT. Its translation is CASSLDGGSFF.

The chain uses TRBV9 and TRBJ1-5; 8 nucleotides match TRBD1. This CDR3 has 15 amino acids. Germline V gives CDR1 SGDLS, CDR2 YYNGEE. V trimming: 4 bases; J trimming: 5 bases; junction bases outside the gene matches: 8. In nucleotides, the CDR3 is TGTGCCAGCAGCTTCGGACAGGGTTTTGATCAGCCCCAGCATTTT. Protein product: CASSFGQGFDQPQHF.